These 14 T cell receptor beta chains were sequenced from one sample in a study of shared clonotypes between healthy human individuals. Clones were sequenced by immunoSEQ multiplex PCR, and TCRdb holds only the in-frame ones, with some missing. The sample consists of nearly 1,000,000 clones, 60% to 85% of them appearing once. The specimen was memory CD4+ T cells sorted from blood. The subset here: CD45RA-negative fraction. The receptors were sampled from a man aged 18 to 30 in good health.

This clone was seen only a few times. The CDR3 sequence is CAWSQGKNSPLHF. The DNA for the CDR3 is TGTGCCTGGAGTCAGGGGAAAAATTCACCCCTCCACTTT. The chain carries TRBV30 and TRBJ1-6, with a weak D call TRBD1 (6 bases). Trimming left V 2 bases short and J 7 bases short, with 9 bases between. Germline V gene sequence: CDR1 GTSNPN, CDR2 SVGIG (reference sequence). This CDR3 region has 13 residues.

CDR3 sequence reads: CSVVSGDYEQYF. The CDR3 nucleotides read TGCAGCGTTGTATCCGGCGACTACGAGCAGTACTTC. V usage is TRBV29-1 and J usage is TRBJ2-5, with D uncertain. Matching the DNA end better, TRBJ2-7 makes the J call doubtful. The CDR3 has 12 residues. Germline CDR1 is SQVTM and CDR2 is ANQGSEA.

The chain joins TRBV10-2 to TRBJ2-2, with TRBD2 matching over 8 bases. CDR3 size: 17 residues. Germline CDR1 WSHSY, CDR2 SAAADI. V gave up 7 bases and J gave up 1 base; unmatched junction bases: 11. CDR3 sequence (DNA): TGCGCCAGCACGGATAGCGGGACACTTTTGAACACCGGGGAGCTGTTTTTT. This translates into CASTDSGTLLNTGELFF.

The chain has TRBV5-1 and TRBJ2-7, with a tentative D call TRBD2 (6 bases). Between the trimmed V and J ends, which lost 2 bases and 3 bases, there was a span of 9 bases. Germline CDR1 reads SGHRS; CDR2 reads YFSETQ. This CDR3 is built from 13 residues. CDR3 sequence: CASSFEGLYEQYF. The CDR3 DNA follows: TGCGCCAGCAGCTTTGAGGGACTCTACGAGCAGTACTTC.

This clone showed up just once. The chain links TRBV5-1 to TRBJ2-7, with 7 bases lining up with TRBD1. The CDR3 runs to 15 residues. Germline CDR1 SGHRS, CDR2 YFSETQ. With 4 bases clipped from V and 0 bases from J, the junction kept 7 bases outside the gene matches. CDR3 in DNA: TGCGCCAGCAGCCCGGGACAGAAAAGCTCCTACGAGCAGTACTTC. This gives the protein CASSPGQKSSYEQYF.

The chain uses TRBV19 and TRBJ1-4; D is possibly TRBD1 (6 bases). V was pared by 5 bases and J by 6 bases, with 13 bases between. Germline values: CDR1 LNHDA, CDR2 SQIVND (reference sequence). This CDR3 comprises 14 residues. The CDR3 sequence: CASSYRALDEKLFF. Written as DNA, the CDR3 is TGTGCCAGTAGTTACAGGGCCCTGGATGAAAAACTGTTTTTT.

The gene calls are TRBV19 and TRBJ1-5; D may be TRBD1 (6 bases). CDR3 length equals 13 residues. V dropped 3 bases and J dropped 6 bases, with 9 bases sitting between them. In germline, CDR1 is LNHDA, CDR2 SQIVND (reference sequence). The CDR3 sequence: CASSMQGLQPQHF. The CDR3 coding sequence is TGTGCCAGTAGTATGCAGGGGCTTCAGCCCCAGCATTTT.

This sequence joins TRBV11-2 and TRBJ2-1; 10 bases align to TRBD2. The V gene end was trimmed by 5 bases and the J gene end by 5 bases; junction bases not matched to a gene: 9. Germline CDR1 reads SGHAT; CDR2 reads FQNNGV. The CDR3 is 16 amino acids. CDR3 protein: CASSPVLAGGNNEQFF. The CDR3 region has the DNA TGTGCCAGCAGCCCCGTGTTAGCGGGGGGCAACAATGAGCAGTTCTTC.

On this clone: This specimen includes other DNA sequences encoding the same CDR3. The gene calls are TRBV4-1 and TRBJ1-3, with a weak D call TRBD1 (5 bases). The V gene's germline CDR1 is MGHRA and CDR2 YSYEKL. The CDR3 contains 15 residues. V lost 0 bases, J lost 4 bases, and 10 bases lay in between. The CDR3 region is CASSQERRGGNTIYF. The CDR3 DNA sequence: TGCGCCAGCAGCCAAGAGAGGAGGGGAGGAAACACCATATATTTT.

The CDR3 DNA reads as TGTGCCATCAGTGAGTCCGGACAGGGAGATCAGCCCCAGCATTTT. Its translation is CAISESGQGDQPQHF. This sequence joins TRBV10-3 and TRBJ1-5; 8 bases are shared with TRBD1. This CDR3 has 15 residues. V gave up 0 bases and J gave up 5 bases; unmatched junction bases: 3. CDR1 is ENHRY, CDR2 SYGVKD, per germline.

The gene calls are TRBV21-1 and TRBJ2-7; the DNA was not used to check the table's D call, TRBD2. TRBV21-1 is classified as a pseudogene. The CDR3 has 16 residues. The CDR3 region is CASSKDGGRAPYEQYF. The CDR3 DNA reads TGTGCCAGCAGCAAAGATGGCGGGAGGGCCCCCTACGAGCAGTACTTC.

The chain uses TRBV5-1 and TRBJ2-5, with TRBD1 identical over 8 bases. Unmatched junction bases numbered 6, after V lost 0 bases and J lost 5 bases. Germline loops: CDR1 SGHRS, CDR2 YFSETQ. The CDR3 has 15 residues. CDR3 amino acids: CASSLVSGGVETQYF. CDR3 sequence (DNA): TGCGCCAGCAGCTTGGTCTCAGGGGGCGTGGAGACCCAGTACTTC.

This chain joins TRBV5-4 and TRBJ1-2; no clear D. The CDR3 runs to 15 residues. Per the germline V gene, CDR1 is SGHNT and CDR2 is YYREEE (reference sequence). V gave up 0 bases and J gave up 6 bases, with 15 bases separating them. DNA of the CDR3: TGTGCCAGCAGCTTGGCCGGGAGGGCCGCGGATGGCTACACCTTC. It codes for CASSLAGRAADGYTF.

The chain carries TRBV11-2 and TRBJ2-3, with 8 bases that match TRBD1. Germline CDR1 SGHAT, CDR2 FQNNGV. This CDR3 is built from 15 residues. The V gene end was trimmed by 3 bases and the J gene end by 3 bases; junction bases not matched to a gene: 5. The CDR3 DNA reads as TGTGCCAGCAGCTTGAGGTGGACAGGGACAGATACGCAGTATTTT. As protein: CASSLRWTGTDTQYF.